This T cell receptor beta chain was recovered during a study of blood T cell repertoires in COVID-19 (dated by TCRdb to 2019 to 2021). A note on the overall study: Samples covering the acute and convalescent phases of COVID-19 were provided by collaborators in the United States, Italy and Spain. Where available, HLA class I and class II types were taken from metadata supplied by the sample provider and were not determined by assay-based typing. A de-identified subject ID, COVID-19 status, age in years and sex were almost always included in the sample metadata. Deeply sampled blood TCRbeta repertoires from subjects exposed to, actively infected with, or recovered from COVID-19 were included in the dataset. The repertoires were released in a freely available public database intended as a resource for research on the immune response to SARS-CoV-2. The prospective study material was composed of cDNA or gDNA derived from T cells, B-cell-depleted T cells, or PBMCs. The samples were drawn from two sources: the first 160 participants of the ongoing ImmuneRACE study, and 950 to 1,500 subjects contributed by 6 global collaborators.

Whole blood was collected in K2EDTA tubes by collaborating institutions according to the institutions' own protocols. For TCRbeta analysis, collaborator samples were shipped as frozen whole blood, as isolated PBMCs, or as DNA extracted from either sample type. Results the study describes overall, beyond this receptor: The quantity of clinical and demographic metadata differed by source and by participant and was supplied without curation.

Sequences MNHNY (CDR1) and SVGAGI (CDR2) are obtained from the germline V gene (reference sequence). Measured from the cysteine to the phenylalanine, the CDR3 is 13 residues long. Kept here is only the CDR3 DNA, which spans 39 bases and is read in frame from base 1. V is cut by 4 bases and J by 3 bases, and the space between the germline ends is 9 bases. Regarding this clone: What antigen it recognizes has not been identified. Base qualities were left out, and no much larger clone turns up one base away.

The immunoSEQ Assay, a bias-controlled multiplex PCR, was used to amplify TCRbeta CDR3 regions from genomic DNA. The authors processed their data as follows. Within the assay, amplification of reference gene primers was used to estimate how many nucleated cells each sample contained. Sequence reads were collapsed and filtered to measure the absolute abundance of every unique TCRbeta CDR3 rearrangement. Productive Simpson clonality was computed per sample as the square root of Simpson's diversity index over productive rearrangements. TCRdb limited this immuneACCESS table to in-frame rearrangements with V and J called. A share of clones is missing; checked studies link under half to unresolved V genes, and the rest is unexplained. V and J calls and clone size are copied from that table; D and trimming were computed from the DNA. This sample lists under 200,000 clones; around four fifths were detected once. Clones ranked in the top ten supply about 5.5% of the sample.

This TCR derives from a woman between 25 and 40 years old with acute or convalescent COVID-19. This chain is built from TRBV6-6 and TRBJ1-2; the D region possibly corresponds to TRBD1 (5 bases align). The sample was peripheral blood. The nucleotides are TGTGCCAGCAGTTTCGACAGCCACTATGGCTACACCTTC. This codes for CASSFDSHYGYTF.